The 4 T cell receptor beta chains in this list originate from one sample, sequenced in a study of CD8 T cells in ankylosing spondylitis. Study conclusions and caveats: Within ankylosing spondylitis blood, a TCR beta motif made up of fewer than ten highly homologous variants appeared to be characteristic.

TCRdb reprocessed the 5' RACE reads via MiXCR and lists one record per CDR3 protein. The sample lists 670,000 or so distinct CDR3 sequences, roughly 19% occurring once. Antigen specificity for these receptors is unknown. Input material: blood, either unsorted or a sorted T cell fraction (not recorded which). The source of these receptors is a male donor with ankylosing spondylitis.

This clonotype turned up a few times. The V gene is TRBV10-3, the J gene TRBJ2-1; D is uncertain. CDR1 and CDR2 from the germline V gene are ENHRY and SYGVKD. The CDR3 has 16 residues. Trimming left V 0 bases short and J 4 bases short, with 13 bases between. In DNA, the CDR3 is TGTGCCATCAGTGAGTCGTCAATCTTCCGGTACAATGAGCAGTTCTTC. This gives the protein CAISESSIFRYNEQFF.

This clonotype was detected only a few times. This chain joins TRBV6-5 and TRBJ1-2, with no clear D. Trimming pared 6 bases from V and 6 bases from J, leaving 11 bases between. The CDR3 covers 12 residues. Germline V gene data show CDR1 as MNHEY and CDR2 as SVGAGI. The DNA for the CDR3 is TGTGCCAGCAGCAACGACTGGAATGGCTACACCTTC. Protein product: CASSNDWNGYTF.

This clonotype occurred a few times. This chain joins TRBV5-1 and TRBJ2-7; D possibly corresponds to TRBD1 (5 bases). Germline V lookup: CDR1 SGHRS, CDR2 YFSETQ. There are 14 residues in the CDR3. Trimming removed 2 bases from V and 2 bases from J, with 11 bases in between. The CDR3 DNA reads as TGCGCCAGCAGCTTCGGCAGGGAAACCTACGAGCAGTACTTC. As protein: CASSFGRETYEQYF.

The CDR3 protein is CAWTHPAEGGWRETQYF. The CDR3 coding sequence is TGTGCCTGGACCCACCCTGCCGAGGGGGGTTGGCGGGAGACCCAGTACTTC. The V and J genes are TRBV30 and TRBJ2-5, with D tentatively TRBD1 or TRBD2 (6 bases each). The length of the CDR3 is 17 residues. Germline CDR1 GTSNPN, CDR2 SVGIG (reference sequence). Trimming took 4 bases from V and 5 from J, leaving 26 bases between them.